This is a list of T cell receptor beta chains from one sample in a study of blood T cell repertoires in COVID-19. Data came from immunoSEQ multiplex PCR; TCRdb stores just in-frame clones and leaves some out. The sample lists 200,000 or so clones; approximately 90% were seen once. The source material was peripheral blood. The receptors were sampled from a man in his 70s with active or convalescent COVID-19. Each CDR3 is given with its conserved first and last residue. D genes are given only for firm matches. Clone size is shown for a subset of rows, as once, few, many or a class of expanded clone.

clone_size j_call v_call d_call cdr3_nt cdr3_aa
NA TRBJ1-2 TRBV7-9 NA TGTGCCAGCAGCTTAGGGGGCACAGGGACGGTATATGGCTACACCTTC CASSLGGTGTVYGYTF
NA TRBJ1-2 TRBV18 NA TGTGCCAGCTCACCCACCCCGGGACTCTCTGGCTACACCTTC CASSPTPGLSGYTF
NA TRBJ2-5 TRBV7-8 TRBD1 TGTGCCAGCAGCCCCGGCGGGACAGGGTGGAACTTC CASSPGGTGWNF
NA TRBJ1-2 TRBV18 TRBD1 TGTGCCAGCTCACCGGGACAGGGCGGGATCTACACCTTC CASSPGQGGIYTF
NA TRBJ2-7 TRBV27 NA TGTGCCAGCAACCCCTTTGGGGGGGCGTTGGAGCAGTACTTC CASNPFGGALEQYF
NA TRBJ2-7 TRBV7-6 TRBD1 TGTGCCAGCAGCTTAGGGAACAGGGGATTCTACGAGCAGTACTTC CASSLGNRGFYEQYF
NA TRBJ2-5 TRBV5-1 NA TGCGCCAGCAGCTTGGAATCGTCCCAAGAGACCCAGTACTTC CASSLESSQETQYF
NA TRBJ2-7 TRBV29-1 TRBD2 TGCAGCGCGCAGAGTCTCGGGACTAGCGGGACTCGATTCTCCTACGAGCAGTACTTC CSAQSLGTSGTRFSYEQYF
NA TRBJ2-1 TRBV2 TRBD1 TGTGCCAGCAGGTCCTCTTGGCAGGGGGTGGTTGATGAGCAGTTCTTC CASRSSWQGVVDEQFF
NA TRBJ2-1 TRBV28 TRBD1 TGTGCCAGCAGTTTTATGTCAGGGGGCAGGAATGAGCAGTTCTTC CASSFMSGGRNEQFF
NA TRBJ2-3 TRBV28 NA TGTGCCAGCAGTTTACTAGGCACAGATACGCAGTATTTT CASSLLGTDTQYF
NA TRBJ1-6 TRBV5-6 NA TGTGCCAGCAGCTTGTGGAGGAGCGATAGGAATTCACCCCTCCACTTT CASSLWRSDRNSPLHF
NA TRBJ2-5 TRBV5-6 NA TGTGCCAGCACCCGGACAGATATACAAGAGACCCAGTACTTC CASTRTDIQETQYF
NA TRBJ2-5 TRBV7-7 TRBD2 TGTGCCAGCAGCTCGGCGGGGGTCGAGACCCAGTACTTC CASSSAGVETQYF
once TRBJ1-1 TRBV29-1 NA TGCAGCGCTGGGGGACAAATGAACACTGAAGCTTTCTTT CSAGGQMNTEAFF
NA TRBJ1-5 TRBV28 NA TGTGCCAGCACTGTCTCCAATCAGCCCCAGCATTTT CASTVSNQPQHF
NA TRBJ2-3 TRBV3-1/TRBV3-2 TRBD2 TGTGCCAGCAGACGGACTAGCGGGGGGAGCCTCACAGATACGCAGTATTTT CASRRTSGGSLTDTQYF